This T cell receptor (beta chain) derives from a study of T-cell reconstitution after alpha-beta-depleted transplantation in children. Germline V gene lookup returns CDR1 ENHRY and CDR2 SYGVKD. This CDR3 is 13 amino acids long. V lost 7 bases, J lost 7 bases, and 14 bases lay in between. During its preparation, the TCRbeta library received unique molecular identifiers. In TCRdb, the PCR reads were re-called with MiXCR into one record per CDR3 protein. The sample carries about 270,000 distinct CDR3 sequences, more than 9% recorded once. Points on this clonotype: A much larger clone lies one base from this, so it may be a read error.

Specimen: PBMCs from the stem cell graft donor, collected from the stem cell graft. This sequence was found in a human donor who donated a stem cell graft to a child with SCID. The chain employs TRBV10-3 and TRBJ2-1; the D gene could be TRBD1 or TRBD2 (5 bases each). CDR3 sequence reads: CAITGRPGNEQFF. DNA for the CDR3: TGTGCCATCACGGGGCGGCCGGGAAATGAGCAGTTCTTC.